This T cell receptor beta chain is drawn from a study of PD-1 blockade in classical Hodgkin lymphoma (dated by TCRdb to about 2020). With respect to the entire study: The study used CyTOF and TCR beta sequencing to define a peripheral blood immune signature of response to PD-1 blockade in classical Hodgkin lymphoma. Broad study findings and their caveats: Newly diagnosed patients were reported to have lower baseline TCR diversity than healthy donors, and relapsed/refractory patients were reported to have lower baseline TCR diversity still. The study covered only a single clinical trial cohort, and the causes of the repertoire differences, possibly disease activity or prior therapy, were still not defined.

Genomic DNA was extracted with the Qiagen DNeasy kit from unsorted PBMCs and from negatively selected CD4+ and CD8+ fractions. TCR beta CDR3 regions were subjected to amplification by immunoSEQ multiplex PCR with primers that anneal to V and J segments. Amplification bias was minimized using a synthetic immune receptor repertoire, and residual bias was removed computationally after sequencing. The authors' pipeline ran thus. Repertoire diversity was quantified as the Shannon entropy index using custom Python scripts. Unsorted, CD4+ and CD8+ repertoires were analyzed separately, except for combined analyses in which CD4+ and CD8+ sequences were merged in silico. The source is immuneACCESS, and TCRdb retained only in-frame sequences with V and J called. Part of the clones is not carried over; for the studies checked, unresolved V genes explain less than half of this, and the remainder is unexplained. V, J and clone size are taken as reported in that table, and D and trimming were inferred from the DNA itself. The sample profile shows 20,000 to 25,000 clones; roughly 87% of them were found once. The top ten clonotypes cover 0.25% to 0.3% of the sample.

V has 7 bases trimmed and J has 7 bases trimmed; junction bases matching no gene number 10. From cysteine to phenylalanine, the CDR3 is 15 amino acids long. The retained sequence is limited to the CDR3, 45 bases, with the frame set at the first base. Via the germline V gene, CDR1 is MDHEN and CDR2 SYDVKM. Comment on this clone: It lacks a known antigen. No much larger clonotype is one base removed from it; base qualities were not supplied.

The time point label, as the study defines it: newly diagnosed, previously untreated cHL patient sample. Using a Miltenyi CD4+ T cell isolation kit, CD4+ T cells were purified from thawed PBMCs through magnetic negative selection. PBMCs from patients with newly diagnosed, previously untreated classical Hodgkin lymphoma were sequenced as a comparison group for the relapsed/refractory trial patients. After peripheral blood was drawn into 8 mL Vacutainer Cell Preparation Tubes, PBMCs were isolated by centrifugation and then cryopreserved. Purified CD4+ and CD8+ fractions were prepared only for cases where an additional PBMC sample was available. Magnetically labelled cells were removed on LS columns in a quadroMACS separator, and the flow-through was retained as the purified fraction.

The source material was CD4+ T cells from blood. The chain links TRBV28 with TRBJ1-6, and 7 junctional nucleotides match TRBD1. This sequence was found in a human donor with classical Hodgkin lymphoma. The nucleotide sequence reads as follows: TGTGCCAGCACCCCGGCACAGGGGCTCAATTCACCCCTCCACTTT. It codes for CASTPAQGLNSPLHF.